The T cell receptor (beta chain) described here comes from a study of T cells in Graves' hyperthyroidism and ophthalmopathy. The source material, RNA transcripts, was used to amplify TCR beta CDR3 regions. In the first-round RT-PCR of the TCR CDR3, the HTBI primer set was used. TCRdb passed the multiplex PCR reads through MiXCR, listing each CDR3 protein once. Of about 640,000 distinct CDR3 sequences in the sample, under 25% are singletons; the top ten hold around a third. The CDR3 sequence is 14 residues long. Trimming stripped 0 bases from V and 2 bases from J, with 5 bases between. Germline CDR1 and CDR2: SGHDN and FVKESK.

This clonotype was obtained from a man aged 30-40 years with Graves' ophthalmopathy. This chain uses TRBV14 with TRBJ2-1; unclear D gene. The material sequenced was blood. The CDR3 spells CASSQDWTYNEQFF. In DNA form, the CDR3 reads TGTGCCAGCAGCCAAGACTGGACCTACAATGAGCAGTTCTTC.